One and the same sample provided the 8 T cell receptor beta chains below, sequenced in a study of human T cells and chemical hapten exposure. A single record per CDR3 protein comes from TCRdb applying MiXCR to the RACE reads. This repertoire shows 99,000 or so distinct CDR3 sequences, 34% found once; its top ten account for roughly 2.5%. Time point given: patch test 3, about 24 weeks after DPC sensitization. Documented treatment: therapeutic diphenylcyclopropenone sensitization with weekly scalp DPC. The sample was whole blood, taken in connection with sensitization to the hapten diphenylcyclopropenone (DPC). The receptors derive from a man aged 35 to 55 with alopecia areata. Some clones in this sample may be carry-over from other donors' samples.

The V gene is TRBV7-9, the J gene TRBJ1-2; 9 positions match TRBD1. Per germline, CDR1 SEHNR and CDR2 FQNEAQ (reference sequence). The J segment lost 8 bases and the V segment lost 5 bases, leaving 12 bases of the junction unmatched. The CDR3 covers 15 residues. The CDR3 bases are TGTGCCAGCAGCCCTCGACAGGGGGGGGGAGAAGGCTACACCTTC. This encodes CASSPRQGGGEGYTF. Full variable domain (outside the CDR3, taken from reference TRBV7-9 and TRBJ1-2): DTGVSQNPRHKITKRGQNVTFRCDPISEHNRLYWYRQTLGQGPEFLTYFQNEAQLEKSRLLSDRFSAERPKGSFSTLEIQRTEQGDSAMYLCASSPRQGGGEGYTFGSGTRLTVV.

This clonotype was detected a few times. The CDR3 bases are TGCGCCAGCAGCTTGGTTGGGGTGGCAGATACGCAGTATTTT. Encoded protein: CASSLVGVADTQYF. The chain combines TRBV5-1 with TRBJ2-3; D is ambiguous. V lost 0 bases to trimming and J lost 4 bases, with 9 bases between them. This CDR3 has 14 amino acids. Per the germline V gene, CDR1 is SGHRS and CDR2 is YFSETQ.

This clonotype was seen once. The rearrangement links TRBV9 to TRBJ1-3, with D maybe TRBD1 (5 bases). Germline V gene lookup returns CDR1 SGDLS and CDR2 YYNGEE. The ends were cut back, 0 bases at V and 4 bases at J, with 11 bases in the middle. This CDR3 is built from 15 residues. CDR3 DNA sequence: TGTGCCAGCAGCGTAGTGGGGGGACGCGGAAACACCATATATTTT. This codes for CASSVVGGRGNTIYF.

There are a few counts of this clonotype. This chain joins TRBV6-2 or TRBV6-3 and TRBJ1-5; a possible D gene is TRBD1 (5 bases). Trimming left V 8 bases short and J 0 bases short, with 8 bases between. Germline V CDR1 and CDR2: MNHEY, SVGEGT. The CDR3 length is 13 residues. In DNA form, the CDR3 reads TGTGCCAGCCAGACAGATAGCAATCAGCCCCAGCATTTT. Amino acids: CASQTDSNQPQHF.

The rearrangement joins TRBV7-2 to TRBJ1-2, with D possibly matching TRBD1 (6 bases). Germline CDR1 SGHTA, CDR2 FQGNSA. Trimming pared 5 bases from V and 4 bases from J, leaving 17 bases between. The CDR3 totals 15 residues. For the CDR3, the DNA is TGTGCCAGCAGCCCTTGGACAGAAACCGCCTATGGCTACACCTTC. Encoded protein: CASSPWTETAYGYTF.

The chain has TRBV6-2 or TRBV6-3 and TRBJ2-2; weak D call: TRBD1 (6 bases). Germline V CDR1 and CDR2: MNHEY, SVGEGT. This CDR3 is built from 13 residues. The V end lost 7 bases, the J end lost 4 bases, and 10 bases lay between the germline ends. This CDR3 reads CASIQGSTGELFF. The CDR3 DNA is TGTGCCAGCATTCAGGGGAGCACCGGGGAGCTGTTTTTT.

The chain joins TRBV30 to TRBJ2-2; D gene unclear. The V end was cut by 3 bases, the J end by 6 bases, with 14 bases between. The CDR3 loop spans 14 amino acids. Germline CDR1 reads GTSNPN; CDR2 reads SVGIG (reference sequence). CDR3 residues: CAWSPGLDPGELFF. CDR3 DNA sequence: TGTGCCTGGAGCCCGGGCCTAGACCCCGGGGAGCTGTTTTTT.

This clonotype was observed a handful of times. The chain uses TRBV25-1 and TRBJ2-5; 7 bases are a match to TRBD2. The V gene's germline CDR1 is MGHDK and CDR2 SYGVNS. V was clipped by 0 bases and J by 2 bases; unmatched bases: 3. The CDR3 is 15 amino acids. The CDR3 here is CASSEYGAGQETQYF. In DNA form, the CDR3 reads TGTGCCAGCAGTGAATATGGAGCGGGACAAGAGACCCAGTACTTC.